The 24 T cell receptor beta chains below all came from one sample that was sequenced in a study of T cell responses to AZD1222 COVID-19 vaccine. Generated by immunoSEQ multiplex PCR, the TCRdb table keeps only in-frame clones and is missing some. The sample yields about 180,000 clones, about 93% seen once. The sample in question was peripheral blood, obtained 28 days after the second dose of the MenACWY control vaccine. The receptors shown here come from an adult who received the MenACWY meningococcal vaccine as a control.

This chain links TRBV2 with TRBJ2-2; possibly TRBD1 for D (8 bases). Germline V gene sequence: CDR1 SNHLY, CDR2 FYNNEI. V was trimmed by 7 bases and J by 6 bases, leaving 15 bases between them. This CDR3 has 14 amino acids. The CDR3 coding sequence is TGTGCCAGCACCCGCACAGGGGGGGCCGGGGAGCTGTTTTTT. This gives the protein CASTRTGGAGELFF.

The V gene is TRBV10-3, the J gene TRBJ1-6; TRBD1 is a possible D gene (5 bases). Germline V CDR1 and CDR2: ENHRY, SYGVKD. CDR3 size: 19 residues. Between the trimmed V and J ends, which lost 1 base and 0 bases, there was a span of 16 bases. The chain's CDR3 is CAISEFGGALSSYNSPLHF. DNA for the CDR3: TGTGCCATCAGTGAGTTCGGTGGGGCCCTGAGCTCCTATAATTCACCCCTCCACTTT.

The chain couples TRBV29-1 to TRBJ2-1, with TRBD2 matching over 8 bases. V dropped 6 bases and J dropped 12; count of bases not matched to a gene: 13. This CDR3 is 13 amino acids long. Germline values: CDR1 SQVTM, CDR2 ANQGSEA. The CDR3 reads CSVRGELAFPQFF. The DNA for the CDR3 is TGCAGCGTGCGGGGGGAATTGGCTTTCCCGCAGTTCTTC.

The V call is TRBV7-2, the J call TRBJ1-1; weak D call: TRBD1 (6 bases). The CDR3 extends over 16 amino acids. V lost 5 bases and J 0 bases, leaving 16 bases between the germline ends. The germline CDR1 and CDR2 sequences are SGHTA and FQGNSA. This chain's CDR3 is CASSPTGPAMNTEAFF. The CDR3 bases are TGTGCCAGCAGCCCAACAGGGCCCGCGATGAACACTGAAGCTTTCTTT.

V is TRBV5-1 and J is TRBJ1-3; D gene ambiguous. Germline V gene lookup returns CDR1 SGHRS and CDR2 YFSETQ. V shed 2 bases and J shed 2 bases, with 11 bases lying between them. There are 15 residues in the CDR3. CDR3 amino acids: CASSFDPGAGNTIYF. The CDR3 coding sequence is TGCGCCAGCAGCTTCGACCCCGGGGCTGGAAACACCATATATTTT.

The V call is TRBV5-1, the J call TRBJ1-4; a weak D match, TRBD1 (5 bases). Trimming removed 0 bases at V and 5 bases at J, with 8 bases between. Germline V gives CDR1 SGHRS, CDR2 YFSETQ. The CDR3 loop spans 14 amino acids. This chain's CDR3 is CASSLDRLNEKLFF. The CDR3 region has the DNA TGCGCCAGCAGCTTGGACAGGCTAAATGAAAAACTGTTTTTT.

The chain links TRBV6-5 to TRBJ1-1; a possible D gene is TRBD1 (6 bases). V lost 2 bases and J 0 bases, leaving 10 bases between the germline ends. In germline, CDR1 is MNHEY, CDR2 SVGAGI. CDR3 length: 15 residues. The CDR3 region is CASSYTGQLNTEAFF. CDR3 in DNA: TGTGCCAGCAGTTACACTGGACAGTTGAACACTGAAGCTTTCTTT.

V usage is TRBV5-1 and J usage is TRBJ2-3, with D unresolved. The CDR3 is 15 amino acids. With 0 bases removed from V and 2 bases from J, the gap between germline ends came to 10 bases. The germline gives CDR1 SGHRS, CDR2 YFSETQ. This CDR3 is CASSLGAGPTDTQYF. Here the CDR3 DNA reads TGCGCCAGCAGCTTGGGGGCAGGTCCCACAGATACGCAGTATTTT.

This chain joins TRBV28 and TRBJ1-1, with D perhaps TRBD1 (5 bases). Trimming took 2 bases from V and 0 from J, leaving 13 bases between them. The CDR3 contains 16 residues. Germline CDR1 is MDHEN and CDR2 is SYDVKM. The CDR3 DNA follows: TGTGCCAGCAGTTTAATTCGGGGCAGGGTGAACACTGAAGCTTTCTTT. Protein product: CASSLIRGRVNTEAFF.

This chain uses TRBV6-5 with TRBJ1-2; 7 nucleotides line up with TRBD1. From germline, CDR1 is MNHEY and CDR2 SVGAGI. J was trimmed by 2 bases and V by 6 bases; bases with no gene match: 6. The CDR3 has 14 residues. CDR3 sequence: CASSLQGFNYGYTF. In DNA, the CDR3 is TGTGCCAGCAGCCTACAGGGGTTCAACTATGGCTACACCTTC.

This clone has more than one count but fewer than ten. The chain links TRBV30 to TRBJ1-1; TRBD1 agrees at 7 bases. This CDR3 comprises 11 residues. Germline V gene data show CDR1 as GTSNPN and CDR2 as SVGIG (reference sequence). Unmatched junction bases numbered 0, after V lost 2 bases and J lost 6 bases. The chain's CDR3 is CAWSRGPEAFF. The CDR3 DNA reads TGTGCCTGGAGTAGGGGGCCTGAAGCTTTCTTT. Together with reference TRBV30 and TRBJ1-1, the CDR3 gives the full variable domain: SQTIHQWPATLVQPVGSPLSLECTVEGTSNPNLYWYRQAAGRGLQLLFYSVGIGQISSEVPQNLSASRPQDRQFILSSKKLLLSDSGFYLCAWSRGPEAFFGQGTRLTVV.

This chain joins TRBV7-9 and TRBJ1-2; TRBD1 might be the D (6 bases). CDR1 and CDR2 from the germline V gene are SEHNR and FQNEAQ (reference sequence). V was clipped by 1 base and J by 3 bases, with 9 bases between them. This CDR3 has 14 amino acids. CDR3 nucleotide sequence: TGTGCCAGCAGCTTAGAAACAGGGTACTATGGCTACACCTTC. Translation gives CASSLETGYYGYTF.

This clone was seen only once. V usage is TRBV5-1 and J usage is TRBJ2-3; weak D call: TRBD2 (6 bases). V was shortened by 0 bases and J by 5 bases, with 10 bases between the two germline ends. CDR3 length: 14 amino acids. CDR1 SGHRS and CDR2 YFSETQ come from the germline V gene. The CDR3 coding sequence is TGCGCCAGCAGCTTGGGTCTAGCGAGAGATACGCAGTATTTT. Translating gives CASSLGLARDTQYF.

This clone occurred once. V is TRBV3-1 (or the pseudogene TRBV3-2) and J is TRBJ1-2, with no clear D. Germline assignment: CDR1 LGHDT and CDR2 YNNKEL (reference sequence). CDR3 length: 11 residues. V was pared by 0 bases and J by 8 bases, with 4 bases between. As DNA, the CDR3 is TGTGCCAGCAGCCAAGATGGGGGCTACACCTTC. It translates to CASSQDGGYTF.

V and J are TRBV18 and TRBJ1-4; 9 bases map to TRBD1. Looked up from germline, CDR1 is KGHSH and CDR2 is LQKENI. There are 16 residues in the CDR3. J lost 5 bases, V lost 4 bases, and 8 bases had no gene match. CDR3 residues: CASSQISGTGNEKLFF. The CDR3 nucleotides read TGTGCCAGCTCACAAATTTCGGGGACAGGGAATGAAAAACTGTTTTTT.

V usage is TRBV4-1 and J usage is TRBJ1-5, with a tentative D call TRBD1 (5 bases). Between the trimmed V and J ends, which lost 1 base and 2 bases, there was a span of 15 bases. CDR1 is MGHRA, CDR2 YSYEKL, per germline. The CDR3 covers 17 residues. CDR3 DNA sequence: TGCGCCAGCAGCCAAGGCCCCCAAGGGGTCCGCAATCAGCCCCAGCATTTT. Residues: CASSQGPQGVRNQPQHF.

The chain is built from TRBV2 and TRBJ2-7; 10 nucleotides line up with TRBD1. Germline V gene sequence: CDR1 SNHLY, CDR2 FYNNEI. V lost 6 bases and J lost 6; bases outside the gene matches: 11. The CDR3 spans 15 residues. DNA for the CDR3: TGTGCCAGCAGCGTGACAGGGGGCGATCGGGTCGAGCAGTACTTC. This sequence encodes CASSVTGGDRVEQYF. The entire variable domain, with the rest obtained from reference TRBV2 and TRBJ2-7, is as follows: EPEVTQTPSHQVTQMGQEVILRCVPISNHLYFYWYRQILGQKVEFLVSFYNNEISEKSEIFDDQFSVERPDGSNFTLKIRSTKLEDSAMYFCASSVTGGDRVEQYFGPGTRLTVT.

This clone is a singleton in its sample. The chain links TRBV6-5 to TRBJ2-2, with D possibly TRBD1 on 5 matching bases. Trimming removed 6 bases at V and 6 bases at J, with 14 bases between. There are 14 residues in the CDR3. Germline V gives CDR1 MNHEY, CDR2 SVGAGI. The DNA of the CDR3 is TGTGCCAGCAGACAGGTATTTCCCGCCGGGGAGCTGTTTTTT. Translating gives CASRQVFPAGELFF.

The chain is built from TRBV5-1 and TRBJ2-7, with TRBD1 matching over 11 bases. V lost 4 bases, J lost 2 bases, and 8 bases stayed unmatched. This CDR3 is built from 16 residues. Germline V lookup: CDR1 SGHRS, CDR2 YFSETQ. In nucleotides, the CDR3 is TGCGCCAGCAGCACCCACCCGGGACAGGGGGCCTACGAGCAGTACTTC. It is translated as CASSTHPGQGAYEQYF.

The chain has TRBV29-1 and TRBJ1-1; D is possibly TRBD1 (6 bases). V lost 6 bases to trimming and J lost 4 bases, with 18 bases between them. Germline V gene data show CDR1 as SQVTM and CDR2 as ANQGSEA. There are 14 residues in the CDR3. The CDR3 loop is CSVRQRGSSTEAFF. CDR3 nucleotides: TGCAGCGTCCGACAAAGGGGGTCGAGCACTGAAGCTTTCTTT.

This sequence joins TRBV12-3 or TRBV12-4 and TRBJ2-1; D might be TRBD2 (6 bases). Trimming left V 3 bases short and J 5 bases short, with 8 bases between. This CDR3 comprises 13 residues. CDR3 nucleotides: TGTGCCAGCAGTTTGGGAGGAGACAATGAGCAGTTCTTC. Residues: CASSLGGDNEQFF.

V usage is TRBV19 and J usage is TRBJ1-2, with D unresolved. Trimming stripped 10 bases from V and 4 bases from J, with 13 bases between. This CDR3 spans 12 amino acids. CDR1 and CDR2 (germline): LNHDA, SQIVND (reference sequence). CDR3 in amino acids: CATSRGFYGYTF. For the CDR3, the DNA is TGTGCCACCTCCCGGGGTTTCTATGGCTACACCTTC.

The chain recombines TRBV5-1 with TRBJ1-3; 7 positions match TRBD1. Germline CDR1 SGHRS, CDR2 YFSETQ. The length of the CDR3 is 13 residues. Trimming took 7 bases from V and 0 from J; bases not matched to a gene: 1. Written as DNA, the CDR3 is TGCGCCAGCCGGGACAGCTCTGGAAACACCATATATTTT. Its translation is CASRDSSGNTIYF.

This chain joins TRBV6-5 and TRBJ1-4; D unresolved. The V end lost 4 bases, the J end lost 7 bases, and 10 bases lay between the germline ends. The CDR3 covers 13 residues. Germline V lookup: CDR1 MNHEY, CDR2 SVGAGI. Here the CDR3 DNA reads TGTGCCAGCAGTTCCCTAACCCTTGAAAAACTGTTTTTT. Its translation: CASSSLTLEKLFF.